Listed below are T cell receptor beta chains from one sample, sequenced in a study of control samples from healthy donors and cancer patients. The table came from immunoSEQ multiplex PCR; TCRdb's copy has only in-frame clones and leaves some out. The top ten hold roughly 6% of the sample, which has 55,000 to 80,000 clones, about nine tenths seen once. Sequencing input: PBMCs. Receptor source: a man aged 60 to 69 with colorectal cancer. Each CDR3 is given with its conserved first and last residue.

V,J,CDR3
TRBV3-1/TRBV3-2,TRBJ1-4,CASSQDPGVGNEKLFF
TRBV7-9,TRBJ1-2,CASSATNYGYTF
TRBV5-1,TRBJ2-2,CASSPQGGVNTGELFF
TRBV7-6,TRBJ1-2,CASSLGPQVRSGYTF
TRBV2,TRBJ2-5,CASERRGLQETQYF
TRBV14,TRBJ2-2,CASSLRVATGELFF
TRBV6-5,TRBJ2-1,CASTKDRANNEQFF
TRBV29-1,TRBJ2-1,CSVEDSRAPNEQFF
TRBV7-3,TRBJ2-6,CASSLGGVASGANVLTF
TRBV6-5,TRBJ1-2,CASPGQNYGYTF
TRBV18,TRBJ2-3,CASSPIEVTTDTQYF
TRBV7-2,TRBJ2-1,CASIKGAGGRYNEQFF
TRBV18,TRBJ2-7,CASSPPLGLTYEQYF
TRBV18,TRBJ1-2,CASSLPTEGAEGYTF
TRBV10-2,TRBJ1-1,CASRWATNTEAFF
TRBV6-5,TRBJ1-3,CASSGQGSGNTIYF
TRBV5-4,TRBJ2-3,CASSLGLGGHPDTQYF
TRBV19,TRBJ1-5,CASARGNQPQHF
TRBV6-2/TRBV6-3,TRBJ1-5,CASSYRRQQPYSNQPQHF
TRBV24-1,TRBJ2-3,CATSGPDRETDTQYF
TRBV7-2,TRBJ1-5,CASSPGWGQPQHF
TRBV19,TRBJ1-2,CASSFGENYGYTF
TRBV6-2/TRBV6-3,TRBJ2-1,CASSRGGVGPEQFF
TRBV27,TRBJ1-1,CASSLSRAGSSTEAFF
TRBV7-3,TRBJ2-1,CASSFSGGAQNEQFF
TRBV30,TRBJ2-7,CAWSATSYEQYF
TRBV4-2,TRBJ2-3,CASTPKVDFSTDTQYF
TRBV29-1,TRBJ2-7,CSVSPTGSSYEQYF
TRBV18,TRBJ2-3,CASIRQHTSADTQYF
TRBV19,TRBJ2-3,CASSIGPSYSWVTDTQYF
TRBV19,TRBJ2-7,CASSYGTGDPYEQYF
TRBV9,TRBJ1-2,CASRGNGGGYTF
TRBV11-3,TRBJ2-3,CASSLGADTQYF
TRBV28,TRBJ2-5,CANRGGETQYF
TRBV3-1/TRBV3-2,TRBJ1-2,CASSPSGGGQGGSGYTF
TRBV6-2/TRBV6-3,TRBJ2-1,CASSYVAGFYNEQFF
TRBV9,TRBJ2-2,CASSVSGGGWTGELFF
TRBV7-2,TRBJ2-3,CASSFQAGGPDTQYF
TRBV7-2,TRBJ1-2,CASSRDRAGYTF
TRBV21-1,TRBJ2-3,CASSKKGGADTQYF
TRBV13,TRBJ2-1,CASSSGLASVNEQFF
TRBV3-1/TRBV3-2,TRBJ2-5,CASSPSEKETQYF
TRBV30,TRBJ2-7,CAWMDSSYEQYF
TRBV9,TRBJ1-5,CASSPSVGRGQPQHF
TRBV11-3,TRBJ2-3,CASSSQGDTQYF
TRBV19,TRBJ2-3,CASSTPPLAAMTDTQYF
TRBV7-9,TRBJ2-3,CASTLAGGSTDTQYF
TRBV4-3,TRBJ2-5,CASSQDRSSGGFPETQYF
TRBV30,TRBJ2-5,CAWSAPYQETQYF
TRBV7-8,TRBJ1-4,CASSAVLGEKLFF
TRBV4-1,TRBJ2-7,CASSESGQGSYEQYF
TRBV19,TRBJ2-1,CASSIDSGGQSYNEQFF
TRBV4-2,TRBJ2-1,CASSQVGAGGSYNEQFF
TRBV30,TRBJ2-1,CAWGQTRQFF
TRBV3-1/TRBV3-2,TRBJ2-2,CASSQVVGGPNTGELFF